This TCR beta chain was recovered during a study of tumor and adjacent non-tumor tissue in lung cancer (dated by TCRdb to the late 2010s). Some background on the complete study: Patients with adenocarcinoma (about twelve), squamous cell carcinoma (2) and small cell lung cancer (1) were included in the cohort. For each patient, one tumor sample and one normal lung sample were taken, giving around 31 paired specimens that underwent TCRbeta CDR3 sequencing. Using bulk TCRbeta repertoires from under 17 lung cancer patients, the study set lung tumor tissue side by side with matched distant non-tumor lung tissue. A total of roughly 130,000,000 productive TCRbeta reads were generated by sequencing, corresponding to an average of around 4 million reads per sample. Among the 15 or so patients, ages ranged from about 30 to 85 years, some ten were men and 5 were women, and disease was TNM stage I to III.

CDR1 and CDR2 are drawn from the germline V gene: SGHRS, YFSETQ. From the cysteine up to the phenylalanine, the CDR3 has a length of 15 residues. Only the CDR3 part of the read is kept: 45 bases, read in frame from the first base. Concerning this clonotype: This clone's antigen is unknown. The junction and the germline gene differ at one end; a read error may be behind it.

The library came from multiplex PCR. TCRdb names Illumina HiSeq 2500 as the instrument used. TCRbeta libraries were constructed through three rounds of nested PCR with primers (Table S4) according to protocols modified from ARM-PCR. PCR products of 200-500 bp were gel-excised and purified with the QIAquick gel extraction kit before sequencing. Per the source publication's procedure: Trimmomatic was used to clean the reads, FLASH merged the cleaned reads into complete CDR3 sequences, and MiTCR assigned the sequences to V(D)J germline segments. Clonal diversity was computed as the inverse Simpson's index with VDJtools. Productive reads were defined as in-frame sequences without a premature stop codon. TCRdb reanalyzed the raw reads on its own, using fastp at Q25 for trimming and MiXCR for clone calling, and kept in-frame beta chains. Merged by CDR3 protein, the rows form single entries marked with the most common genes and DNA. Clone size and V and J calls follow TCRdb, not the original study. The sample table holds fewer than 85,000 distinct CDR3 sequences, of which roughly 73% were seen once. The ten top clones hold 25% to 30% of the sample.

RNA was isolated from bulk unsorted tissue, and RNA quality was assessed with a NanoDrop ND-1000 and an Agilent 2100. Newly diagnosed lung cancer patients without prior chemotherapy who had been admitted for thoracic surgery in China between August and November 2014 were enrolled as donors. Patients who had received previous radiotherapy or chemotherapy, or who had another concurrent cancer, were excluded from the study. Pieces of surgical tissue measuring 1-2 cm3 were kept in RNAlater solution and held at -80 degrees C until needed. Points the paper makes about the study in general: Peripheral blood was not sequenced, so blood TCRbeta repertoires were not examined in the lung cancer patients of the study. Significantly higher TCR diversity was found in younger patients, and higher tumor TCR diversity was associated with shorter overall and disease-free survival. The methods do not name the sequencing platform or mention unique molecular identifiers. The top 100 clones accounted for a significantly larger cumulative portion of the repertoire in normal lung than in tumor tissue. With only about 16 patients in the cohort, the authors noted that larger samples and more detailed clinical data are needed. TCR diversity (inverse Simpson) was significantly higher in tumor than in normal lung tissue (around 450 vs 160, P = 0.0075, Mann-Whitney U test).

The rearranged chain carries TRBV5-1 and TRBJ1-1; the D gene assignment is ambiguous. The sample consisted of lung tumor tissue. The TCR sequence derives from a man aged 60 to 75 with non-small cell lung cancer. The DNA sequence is TGCGCCAACAGCCGTACGAACATGGCGAACACTGAAGCTTTCTTT. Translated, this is CANSRTNMANTEAFF. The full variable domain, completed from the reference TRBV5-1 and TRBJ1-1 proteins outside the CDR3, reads KAGVTQTPRYLIKTRGQQVTLSCSPISGHRSVSWYQQTPGQGLQFLFEYFSETQRNKGNFPGRFSGRQFSNSRSEMNVSTLELGDSALYLCANSRTNMANTEAFFGQGTRLTVV.